The 11 T cell receptor beta chains presented below share a single source sample, sequenced in a study of blood T cell repertoires in COVID-19. Sequenced by immunoSEQ multiplex PCR; TCRdb stores in-frame clones only, minus some. The profile shows fewer than 450,000 clones, around nine tenths of them singletons. The sample comprised PBMCs or T cells enriched from blood (not recorded which). The receptors were gathered from a woman under 30 who had recovered from COVID-19.

This clone has a single count. The chain carries TRBV5-1 and TRBJ1-2; 10 bases align to TRBD1. This CDR3 is built from 14 residues. CDR1 and CDR2 (germline): SGHRS, YFSETQ. V was pared by 4 bases and J by 7 bases, with 7 bases of the junction left unmatched. The CDR3 DNA sequence: TGCGCCAGCAGCGTTGGGACAGGGGCTGGTGGCTACACCTTC. Protein product: CASSVGTGAGGYTF.

The chain couples TRBV30 to TRBJ1-6, with TRBD1 as a possible D gene (5 bases). The CDR3 length is 15 residues. The germline V gene encodes CDR1 GTSNPN and CDR2 SVGIG (reference sequence). V gave up 3 bases and J gave up 6 bases, with 15 bases separating them. For the CDR3, the DNA is TGTGCCTGGAGAGGGGCCACGACGCCTAATTCACCCCTCCACTTT. Protein sequence: CAWRGATTPNSPLHF.

CDR3: CASSDIGSPLHF. The CDR3 DNA follows: TGTGCCAGCAGTGATATCGGGTCACCCCTCCACTTT. The rearrangement uses TRBV2 and TRBJ1-6, with unresolved D. CDR1 and CDR2 (germline): SNHLY, FYNNEI. Trimming cost V 3 bases and J 10 bases, with 7 bases left between them. The CDR3 loop spans 12 amino acids.

The chain links TRBV18 to TRBJ1-2; 7 nucleotides align to TRBD1. Per the germline V gene, CDR1 is KGHSH and CDR2 is LQKENI. This CDR3 comprises 13 residues. Losses at the gene ends were 3 bases for V and 7 bases for J; bases not matched to a gene: 5. The CDR3 DNA follows: TGTGCCAGCTCACCGGTGGGACAGCTTGGCTACACCTTC. Translated, it gives CASSPVGQLGYTF.

CDR3 amino acids: CASSLATGEAFF. In DNA form, the CDR3 reads TGTGCCAGCAGCCTCGCGACAGGGGAAGCTTTCTTT. This chain uses TRBV7-9 with TRBJ1-1, with 7 bases identical to TRBD1. The CDR3 runs 12 residues. Germline CDR1 reads SEHNR; CDR2 reads FQNEAQ (reference sequence). After removal of 5 bases from V and 8 bases from J, the junction contained 5 bases not matched to a gene.

As regards this clone: Other DNA sequences in the sample encode the same CDR3. The chain links TRBV28 to TRBJ1-2, with D maybe TRBD1 (6 bases). Germline V CDR1 and CDR2: MDHEN, SYDVKM. The CDR3 consists of 12 residues. V lost 6 bases to trimming and J lost 5 bases, with 10 bases between them. CDR3 sequence: CASSLGQYGYTF. The CDR3 bases are TGTGCCAGCAGCCTCGGACAGTATGGCTACACCTTC.

The chain is built from TRBV19 and TRBJ1-1; 7 nucleotides match TRBD1. V lost 5 bases, J lost 0 bases, and 6 bases stayed unmatched. The CDR3 contains 15 residues. From germline, CDR1 is LNHDA and CDR2 SQIVND (reference sequence). The CDR3 coding sequence is TGTGCCAGTAGTCCAACAGGGGTCATGAACACTGAAGCTTTCTTT. As protein: CASSPTGVMNTEAFF.

This chain uses TRBV2 with TRBJ2-7, with a possible D match to TRBD2 (5 bases). CDR1 and CDR2 (germline): SNHLY, FYNNEI. CDR3 length equals 14 residues. The V gene lost 2 bases and the J gene lost 3 bases, with 11 bases spanning the gap. CDR3 amino acids: CASSENAGGYEQYF. CDR3 nucleotide sequence: TGTGCCAGCAGTGAAAATGCGGGCGGCTACGAGCAGTACTTC.

This clone was seen just once. The V and J genes are TRBV27 and TRBJ2-7; no definite D call. Trimming cost V 2 bases and J 4 bases, with 15 bases left between them. This CDR3 is built from 15 residues. Germline CDR1 MNHEY, CDR2 SMNVEV (reference sequence). CDR3 amino acids: CASSLGLGKSYEQYF. CDR3 sequence (DNA): TGTGCCAGCAGTTTAGGTCTAGGAAAATCTTACGAGCAGTACTTC.

This chain uses TRBV9 with TRBJ2-2, with 7 bases identical to TRBD2. This CDR3 is 15 amino acids long. V lost 5 bases, J lost 0 bases, and 4 bases stayed unmatched. The germline gives CDR1 SGDLS, CDR2 YYNGEE. CDR3 sequence reads: CASSPGGTNTGELFF. In DNA form, the CDR3 reads TGTGCCAGCAGTCCCGGGGGGACGAACACCGGGGAGCTGTTTTTT.

The chain has TRBV5-1 and TRBJ2-7; D is undetermined. The CDR3 runs 13 residues. The V gene's germline CDR1 is SGHRS and CDR2 YFSETQ. V lost 3 bases and J lost 5, with 12 bases in between. This chain's CDR3 is CASSWAGRHEQYF. CDR3 in DNA: TGCGCCAGCAGCTGGGCTGGAAGGCACGAGCAGTACTTC.